This is a list of T cell receptor beta chains from one sample in a study of blood T cell repertoires in COVID-19. Sequencing used immunoSEQ multiplex PCR; TCRdb keeps in-frame clones, though not all of them. The table shows more than 65,000 clones, with approximately 84% occurring only once. What was sequenced was peripheral blood. The source is a human donor in a cohort sampled during active COVID-19. The CDR3 runs from the conserved cysteine through the conserved F or W. A D gene is named only where the DNA matches it firmly. Size is stated for part of the rows, as once, few or many counts, or as a class when the clone is expanded.

CDR3 protein: CASSRTEEKLFF
CDR3 DNA: TGTGCCAGCAGCCGTACGGAGGAAAAACTGTTTTTT
D gene: -
clone size: -
V gene: TRBV7-9
J gene: TRBJ1-4

CDR3 protein: CASSIGGGRAGQPQHF
CDR3 DNA: TGTGCCAGTAGTATAGGAGGAGGGAGGGCCGGGCAGCCCCAGCATTTT
D gene: -
clone size: few
V gene: TRBV19
J gene: TRBJ1-5

CDR3 protein: CASSKKSADEQFF
CDR3 DNA: TGTGCCAGTAGTAAGAAGTCCGCGGATGAGCAGTTCTTC
D gene: -
clone size: -
V gene: TRBV19
J gene: TRBJ2-1

CDR3 protein: CSGGGFGQPQHF
CDR3 DNA: TGCAGCGGAGGGGGATTTGGACAGCCCCAGCATTTT
D gene: -
clone size: -
V gene: TRBV29-1
J gene: TRBJ1-5

CDR3 protein: CASSVGLASGELFF
CDR3 DNA: TGTGCCAGCAGCGTCGGACTAGCGAGCGGGGAGCTGTTTTTT
D gene: TRBD2
clone size: -
V gene: TRBV9
J gene: TRBJ2-2

CDR3 protein: CASSQEVAGNQPQHF
CDR3 DNA: TGCGCCAGCAGCCAAGAGGTGGCAGGGAATCAGCCCCAGCATTTT
D gene: -
clone size: -
V gene: TRBV4-1
J gene: TRBJ1-5

CDR3 protein: CASSFQGGGTEAFF
CDR3 DNA: TGCGCCAGCAGCTTTCAGGGAGGTGGCACTGAAGCTTTCTTT
D gene: -
clone size: -
V gene: TRBV5-1
J gene: TRBJ1-1

CDR3 protein: CASSLRSYEQYF
CDR3 DNA: TGTGCCAGCAGTTTGAGGAGCTACGAGCAGTACTTC
D gene: -
clone size: -
V gene: TRBV28
J gene: TRBJ2-7

CDR3 protein: CASSQGGPTTYEQYF
CDR3 DNA: TGTGCCAGCAGCCAAGGAGGCCCCACTACCTACGAGCAGTACTTC
D gene: -
clone size: few
V gene: TRBV4-2
J gene: TRBJ2-7

CDR3 protein: CASSSDRGLGTGELFF
CDR3 DNA: TGTGCCAGCAGCTCGGACAGGGGGCTGGGCACCGGGGAGCTGTTTTTT
D gene: TRBD1
clone size: -
V gene: TRBV5-6
J gene: TRBJ2-2

CDR3 protein: CASSLTSGDISYEQYF
CDR3 DNA: TGCGCCAGCAGCTTGACCAGCGGCGACATCTCCTACGAGCAGTACTTC
D gene: -
clone size: -
V gene: TRBV5-1
J gene: TRBJ2-7

CDR3 protein: CASGIPRGYYEQYF
CDR3 DNA: TGTGCCAGTGGAATTCCCAGGGGTTACTACGAGCAGTACTTC
D gene: -
clone size: -
V gene: TRBV28
J gene: TRBJ2-7

CDR3 protein: CASSKGGGNSGNNSPLHF
CDR3 DNA: TGTGCCAGTAGCAAAGGCGGCGGCAATTCAGGGAATAACTCACCCCTCCACTTT
D gene: -
clone size: -
V gene: TRBV19
J gene: TRBJ1-6

CDR3 protein: CASSYRGQVRETQYF
CDR3 DNA: TGTGCCAGCAGCTACCGAGGGCAGGTTAGAGAGACCCAGTACTTC
D gene: -
clone size: -
V gene: TRBV3-1/TRBV3-2
J gene: TRBJ2-5

CDR3 protein: CASSEEEGSGNSWDTDTQYF
CDR3 DNA: TGCGCCAGCAGTGAGGAAGAGGGTAGCGGCAACTCTTGGGACACAGATACGCAGTATTTT
D gene: -
clone size: -
V gene: TRBV10-1
J gene: TRBJ2-3

CDR3 protein: CASSVTGRGYNTEAFF
CDR3 DNA: TGTGCCAGCAGTGTGACAGGCCGCGGGTATAACACTGAAGCTTTCTTT
D gene: -
clone size: -
V gene: TRBV6-1
J gene: TRBJ1-1

CDR3 protein: CAWRGQGSEAFF
CDR3 DNA: TGTGCCTGGAGGGGACAGGGCTCCGAAGCTTTCTTT
D gene: TRBD1
clone size: -
V gene: TRBV30
J gene: TRBJ1-1

CDR3 protein: CASSPGTGGTYEQYF
CDR3 DNA: TGTGCCAGCAGTCCCGGGACAGGGGGTACCTACGAGCAGTACTTC
D gene: TRBD1
clone size: once
V gene: TRBV6-5
J gene: TRBJ2-7

CDR3 protein: CASSWGRDQPQHF
CDR3 DNA: TGTGCCAGCAGCTGGGGGAGGGATCAGCCCCAGCATTTT
D gene: -
clone size: -
V gene: TRBV28
J gene: TRBJ1-5

CDR3 protein: CASSLEAGEQYF
CDR3 DNA: TGTGCCAGCAGCTTAGAGGCAGGGGAGCAGTACTTC
D gene: -
clone size: -
V gene: TRBV11-2
J gene: TRBJ2-7

CDR3 protein: CASSQGQGAVGYTF
CDR3 DNA: TGTGCCAGCAGCCAAGGACAGGGGGCGGTTGGCTACACCTTC
D gene: TRBD1
clone size: -
V gene: TRBV3-1/TRBV3-2
J gene: TRBJ1-2

CDR3 protein: CASSAQGARSNQPQHF
CDR3 DNA: TGTGCCAGCAGCGCCCAGGGGGCGCGGAGCAATCAGCCCCAGCATTTT
D gene: TRBD1
clone size: few
V gene: TRBV7-9
J gene: TRBJ1-5

CDR3 protein: CAWSGDRGEPQHF
CDR3 DNA: TGTGCCTGGAGTGGGGACAGGGGCGAGCCCCAGCATTTT
D gene: TRBD1
clone size: -
V gene: TRBV30
J gene: TRBJ1-5

CDR3 protein: CASRPAGVSTDTQYF
CDR3 DNA: TGTGCCAGCAGACCAGCGGGAGTGAGCACAGATACGCAGTATTTT
D gene: TRBD2
clone size: -
V gene: TRBV6-5
J gene: TRBJ2-3

CDR3 protein: CASSMGQGWDTEAFF
CDR3 DNA: TGTGCCAGCAGCATGGGACAGGGCTGGGACACTGAAGCTTTCTTT
D gene: TRBD1
clone size: -
V gene: TRBV11-2
J gene: TRBJ1-1

CDR3 protein: CASSHRQAPDSGANVLTF
CDR3 DNA: TGTGCCAGCAGCCATCGACAGGCGCCCGACTCTGGGGCCAACGTCCTGACTTTC
D gene: -
clone size: -
V gene: TRBV3-1/TRBV3-2
J gene: TRBJ2-6

CDR3 protein: CASSVEGGRDTQYF
CDR3 DNA: TGTGCCAGCAGCGTAGAAGGGGGCAGAGATACGCAGTATTTT
D gene: TRBD1
clone size: -
V gene: TRBV9
J gene: TRBJ2-3

CDR3 protein: CASSLGTVNEKLFF
CDR3 DNA: TGTGCCAGCAGCTTAGGTACAGTTAATGAAAAACTGTTTTTT
D gene: -
clone size: -
V gene: TRBV7-8
J gene: TRBJ1-4

CDR3 protein: CASGTESYNEQFF
CDR3 DNA: TGTGCCAGCGGGACAGAGTCCTACAATGAGCAGTTCTTC
D gene: TRBD1
clone size: -
V gene: TRBV6-5
J gene: TRBJ2-1

CDR3 protein: CAISESFRGSSYNEQFF
CDR3 DNA: TGTGCCATCAGTGAGTCGTTCCGCGGGAGTTCCTACAATGAGCAGTTCTTC
D gene: TRBD2
clone size: -
V gene: TRBV10-3
J gene: TRBJ2-1

CDR3 protein: CASSTYRGPGNSPLHF
CDR3 DNA: TGTGCCAGCAGTACGTACAGGGGACCCGGGAATTCACCCCTCCACTTT
D gene: TRBD1
clone size: -
V gene: TRBV27
J gene: TRBJ1-6

CDR3 protein: CASSPPRRQGAEQYF
CDR3 DNA: TGTGCCAGCTCACCACCCCGACGGCAGGGGGCCGAGCAGTACTTC
D gene: TRBD1
clone size: -
V gene: TRBV18
J gene: TRBJ2-7

CDR3 protein: CASRLGQSPSGANVLTF
CDR3 DNA: TGTGCCAGCAGACTTGGACAGAGCCCCTCTGGGGCCAACGTCCTGACTTTC
D gene: -
clone size: -
V gene: TRBV28
J gene: TRBJ2-6

CDR3 protein: CASSLREGFNEKLFF
CDR3 DNA: TGCGCCAGCAGCTTGAGGGAGGGCTTTAATGAAAAACTGTTTTTT
D gene: -
clone size: few
V gene: TRBV5-1
J gene: TRBJ1-4

CDR3 protein: CASSEYGSGAGVDTQYF
CDR3 DNA: TGTGCCAGCAGCGAATACGGGAGCGGAGCGGGAGTGGATACGCAGTATTTT
D gene: TRBD2
clone size: -
V gene: TRBV6-1
J gene: TRBJ2-3

CDR3 protein: CASSEQGRLYEQYF
CDR3 DNA: TGTGCCAGCAGCGAACAGGGGCGACTCTACGAGCAGTACTTC
D gene: TRBD1
clone size: -
V gene: TRBV9
J gene: TRBJ2-7

CDR3 protein: CASSYSRVYNEQFF
CDR3 DNA: TGTGCCAGCAGTTACTCGAGAGTCTACAATGAGCAGTTCTTC
D gene: -
clone size: -
V gene: TRBV6-6
J gene: TRBJ2-1

CDR3 protein: CASIAGHEQYF
CDR3 DNA: TGTGCCAGCATAGCGGGACACGAGCAGTACTTC
D gene: TRBD2
clone size: -
V gene: TRBV6-5
J gene: TRBJ2-7

CDR3 protein: CASRLQQGSGELFF
CDR3 DNA: TGTGCCAGCCGGCTACAACAGGGGTCCGGGGAGCTGTTTTTT
D gene: TRBD1
clone size: -
V gene: TRBV2
J gene: TRBJ2-2

CDR3 protein: CASSPWDTTSGNTIYF
CDR3 DNA: TGCGCCAGCAGCCCGTGGGACACGACCTCTGGAAACACCATATATTTT
D gene: -
clone size: -
V gene: TRBV5-1
J gene: TRBJ1-3

CDR3 protein: CASSLGGNTGELFF
CDR3 DNA: TGTGCCAGCAGTTTAGGCGGGAACACCGGGGAGCTGTTTTTT
D gene: -
clone size: -
V gene: TRBV28
J gene: TRBJ2-2

CDR3 protein: CASSLQGANSPLHF
CDR3 DNA: TGCGCCAGCAGCTTACAGGGCGCAAATTCACCCCTCCACTTT
D gene: -
clone size: -
V gene: TRBV5-1
J gene: TRBJ1-6

CDR3 protein: CASSQLAGGYNEQFF
CDR3 DNA: TGTGCCAGCAGCCAACTAGCGGGGGGCTACAATGAGCAGTTCTTC
D gene: TRBD2
clone size: -
V gene: TRBV6-6
J gene: TRBJ2-1

CDR3 protein: CASSRKTGGNSPLHF
CDR3 DNA: TGTGCCAGCAGCCGAAAAACAGGGGGGAATTCACCCCTCCACTTT
D gene: TRBD1
clone size: -
V gene: TRBV5-6
J gene: TRBJ1-6

CDR3 protein: CASSQAGQNTEAFF
CDR3 DNA: TGTGCCAGCAGCCAAGCTGGACAGAACACTGAAGCTTTCTTT
D gene: -
clone size: -
V gene: TRBV4-2
J gene: TRBJ1-1

CDR3 protein: CASSLDTGTGYTGELFF
CDR3 DNA: TGTGCCAGCAGTCTAGATACCGGGACAGGGTACACCGGGGAGCTGTTTTTT
D gene: TRBD1
clone size: -
V gene: TRBV7-8
J gene: TRBJ2-2

CDR3 protein: CASSFSQGARNYGYTF
CDR3 DNA: TGTGCCAGCAGTTTCTCCCAGGGGGCGCGAAACTATGGCTACACCTTC
D gene: TRBD1
clone size: -
V gene: TRBV27
J gene: TRBJ1-2

CDR3 protein: CASSPDRGNSGYTF
CDR3 DNA: TGTGCCAGCAGCCCGGACAGGGGAAACTCTGGCTACACCTTC
D gene: TRBD1
clone size: -
V gene: TRBV7-3
J gene: TRBJ1-2

CDR3 protein: CAISESSSGRAHEQYF
CDR3 DNA: TGTGCCATCAGTGAGTCTAGTAGCGGGAGGGCCCACGAGCAGTACTTC
D gene: TRBD2
clone size: -
V gene: TRBV10-3
J gene: TRBJ2-7

CDR3 protein: CASSLWTEINTEAFF
CDR3 DNA: TGTGCCAGCAGCTTGTGGACAGAAATCAACACTGAAGCTTTCTTT
D gene: -
clone size: -
V gene: TRBV5-4
J gene: TRBJ1-1

CDR3 protein: CASGLAGGRRANEQFF
CDR3 DNA: TGTGCCAGCGGACTAGCGGGAGGGAGGAGGGCCAATGAGCAGTTCTTC
D gene: TRBD2
clone size: few
V gene: TRBV27
J gene: TRBJ2-1

CDR3 protein: CASSPPPPNEQFF
CDR3 DNA: TGCGCCAGCAGCCCCCCTCCCCCTAATGAGCAGTTCTTC
D gene: -
clone size: -
V gene: TRBV5-1
J gene: TRBJ2-1

CDR3 protein: CASSVYLQGLAKNIQYF
CDR3 DNA: TGTGCCAGCAGTGTCTACTTACAGGGATTAGCCAAAAACATTCAGTACTTC
D gene: -
clone size: -
V gene: TRBV28
J gene: TRBJ2-4

CDR3 protein: CASSEARGGRGLGRDGYTF
CDR3 DNA: TGTGCCAGCAGTGAAGCACGAGGGGGAAGGGGGCTCGGAAGGGATGGCTACACCTTC
D gene: TRBD1
clone size: -
V gene: TRBV6-1
J gene: TRBJ1-2

CDR3 protein: CASKPGQGSTYEQYF
CDR3 DNA: TGTGCCAGTAAGCCGGGACAGGGGAGCACCTACGAGCAGTACTTC
D gene: TRBD1
clone size: -
V gene: TRBV19
J gene: TRBJ2-7

CDR3 protein: CASSQGLAGASTDTQYF
CDR3 DNA: TGTGCCAGCAGCCAAGGACTAGCGGGGGCAAGCACAGATACGCAGTATTTT
D gene: TRBD2
clone size: -
V gene: TRBV3-1/TRBV3-2
J gene: TRBJ2-3

CDR3 protein: CASSQSIEGYTF
CDR3 DNA: TGTGCCAGCAGCCAATCAATTGAGGGCTACACCTTC
D gene: -
clone size: -
V gene: TRBV16
J gene: TRBJ1-2